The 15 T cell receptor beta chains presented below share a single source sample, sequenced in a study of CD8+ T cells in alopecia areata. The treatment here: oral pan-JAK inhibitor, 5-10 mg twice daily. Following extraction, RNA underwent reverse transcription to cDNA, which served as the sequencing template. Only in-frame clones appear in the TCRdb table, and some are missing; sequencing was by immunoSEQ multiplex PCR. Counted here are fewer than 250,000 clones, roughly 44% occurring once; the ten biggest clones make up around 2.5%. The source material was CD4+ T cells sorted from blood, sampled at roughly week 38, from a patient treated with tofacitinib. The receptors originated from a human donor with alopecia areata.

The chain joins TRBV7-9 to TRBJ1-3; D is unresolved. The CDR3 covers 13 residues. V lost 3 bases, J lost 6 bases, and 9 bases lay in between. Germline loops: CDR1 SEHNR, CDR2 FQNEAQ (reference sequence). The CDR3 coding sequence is TGTGCCAGCAGCTTGCCCCCGGAAAACACCATATATTTT. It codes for CASSLPPENTIYF.

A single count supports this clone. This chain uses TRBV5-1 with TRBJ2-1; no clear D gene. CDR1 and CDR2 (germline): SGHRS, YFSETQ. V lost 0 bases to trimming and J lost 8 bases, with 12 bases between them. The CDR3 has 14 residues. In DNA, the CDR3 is TGCGCCAGCAGCTTGGGGCCGGCCTCAGATGAGCAGTTCTTC. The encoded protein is CASSLGPASDEQFF.

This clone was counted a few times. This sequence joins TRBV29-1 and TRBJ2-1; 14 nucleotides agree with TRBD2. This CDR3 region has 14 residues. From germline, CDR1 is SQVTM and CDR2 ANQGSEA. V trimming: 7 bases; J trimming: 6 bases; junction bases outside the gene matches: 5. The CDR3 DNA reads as TGCAGCGCCGGACTAGCGGGAGGAAGCAATGAGCAGTTCTTC. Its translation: CSAGLAGGSNEQFF.

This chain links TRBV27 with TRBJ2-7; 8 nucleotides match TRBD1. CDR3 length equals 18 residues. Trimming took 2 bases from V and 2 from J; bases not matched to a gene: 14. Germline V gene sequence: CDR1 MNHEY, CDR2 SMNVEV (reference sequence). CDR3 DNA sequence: TGTGCCAGCAGTTTAGCCCTTAAAACCGGGACAGGTACCTACGAGCAGTACTTC. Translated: CASSLALKTGTGTYEQYF.

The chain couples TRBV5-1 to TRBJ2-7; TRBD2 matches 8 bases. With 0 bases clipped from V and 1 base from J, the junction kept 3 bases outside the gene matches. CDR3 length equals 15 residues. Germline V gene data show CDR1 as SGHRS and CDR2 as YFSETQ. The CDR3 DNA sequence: TGCGCCAGCAGCTTGGAAGCGGGGGCATCCTACGAGCAGTACTTC. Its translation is CASSLEAGASYEQYF.

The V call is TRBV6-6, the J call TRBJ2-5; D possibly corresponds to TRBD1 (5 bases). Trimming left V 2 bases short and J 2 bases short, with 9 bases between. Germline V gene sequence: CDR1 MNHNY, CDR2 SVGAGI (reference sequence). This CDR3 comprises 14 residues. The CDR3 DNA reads TGTGCCAGCAGTTACCGCGACAGACAAGAGACCCAGTACTTC. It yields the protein CASSYRDRQETQYF.

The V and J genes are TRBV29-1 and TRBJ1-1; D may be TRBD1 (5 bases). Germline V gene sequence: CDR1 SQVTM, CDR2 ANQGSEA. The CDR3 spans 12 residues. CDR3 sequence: CIGERGTGEAFF. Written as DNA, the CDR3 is TGCATCGGAGAGAGGGGAACGGGTGAAGCTTTCTTT.

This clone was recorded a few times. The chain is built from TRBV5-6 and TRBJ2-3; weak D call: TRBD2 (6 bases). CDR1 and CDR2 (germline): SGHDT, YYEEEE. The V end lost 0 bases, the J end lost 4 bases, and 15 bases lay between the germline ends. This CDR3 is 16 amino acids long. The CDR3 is CASSLALAVESDTQYF. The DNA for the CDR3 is TGTGCCAGCAGCTTGGCCTTAGCGGTTGAATCAGATACGCAGTATTTT.

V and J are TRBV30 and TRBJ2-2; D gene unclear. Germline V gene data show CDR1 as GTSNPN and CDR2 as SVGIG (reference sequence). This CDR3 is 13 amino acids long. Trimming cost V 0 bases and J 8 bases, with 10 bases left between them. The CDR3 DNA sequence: TGTGCCTGGAGTGTACATTTGTGGGGGGAGCTGTTTTTT. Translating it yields CAWSVHLWGELFF.

CDR3 nucleotide sequence: TGTGCCAGCAGCTTCTTGACGACAGGGGGCCTCCAAGAGACCCAGTACTTC. Translating it yields CASSFLTTGGLQETQYF. The V and J genes are TRBV5-6 and TRBJ2-5; 10 positions agree with TRBD1. Unmatched junction bases numbered 8, after V lost 2 bases and J lost 1 base. This CDR3 is 17 amino acids long. Looked up from germline, CDR1 is SGHDT and CDR2 is YYEEEE.

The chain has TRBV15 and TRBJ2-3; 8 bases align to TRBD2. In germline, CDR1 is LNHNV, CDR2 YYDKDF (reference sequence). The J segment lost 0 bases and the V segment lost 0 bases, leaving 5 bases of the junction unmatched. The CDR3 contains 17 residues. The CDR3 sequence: CATSRDPTSGSTDTQYF. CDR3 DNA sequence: TGTGCCACCAGCAGAGATCCCACTAGCGGTAGCACAGATACGCAGTATTTT.

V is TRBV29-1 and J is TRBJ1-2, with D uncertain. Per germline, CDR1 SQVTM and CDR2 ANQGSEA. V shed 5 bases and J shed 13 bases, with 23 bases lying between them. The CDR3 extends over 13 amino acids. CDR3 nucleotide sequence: TGCAGCGTTCGGGATGGGCTGTTAATAGAATCCACCTTC. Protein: CSVRDGLLIESTF.

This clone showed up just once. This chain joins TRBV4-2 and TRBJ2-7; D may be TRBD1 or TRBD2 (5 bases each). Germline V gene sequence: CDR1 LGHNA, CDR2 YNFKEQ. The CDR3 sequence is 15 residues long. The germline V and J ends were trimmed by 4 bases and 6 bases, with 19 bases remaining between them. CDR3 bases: TGTGCCAGCAGCCGCATCCGGGACCAAGGGCTCGAGCAGTACTTC. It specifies CASSRIRDQGLEQYF.

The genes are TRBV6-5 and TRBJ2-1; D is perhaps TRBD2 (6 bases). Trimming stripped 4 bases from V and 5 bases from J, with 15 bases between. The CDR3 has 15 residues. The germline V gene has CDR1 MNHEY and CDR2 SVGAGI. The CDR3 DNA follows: TGTGCCAGCAGTTTCGGGGGTCGGTGGGACAATGAGCAGTTCTTC. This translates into CASSFGGRWDNEQFF.

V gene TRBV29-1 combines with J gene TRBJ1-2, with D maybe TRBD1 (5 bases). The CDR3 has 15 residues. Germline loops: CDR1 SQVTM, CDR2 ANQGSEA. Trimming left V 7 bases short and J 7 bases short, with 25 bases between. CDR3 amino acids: CSGDGRQGLFGGYTF. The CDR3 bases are TGCAGCGGTGACGGCAGGCAGGGCCTCTTTGGTGGCTACACCTTC.